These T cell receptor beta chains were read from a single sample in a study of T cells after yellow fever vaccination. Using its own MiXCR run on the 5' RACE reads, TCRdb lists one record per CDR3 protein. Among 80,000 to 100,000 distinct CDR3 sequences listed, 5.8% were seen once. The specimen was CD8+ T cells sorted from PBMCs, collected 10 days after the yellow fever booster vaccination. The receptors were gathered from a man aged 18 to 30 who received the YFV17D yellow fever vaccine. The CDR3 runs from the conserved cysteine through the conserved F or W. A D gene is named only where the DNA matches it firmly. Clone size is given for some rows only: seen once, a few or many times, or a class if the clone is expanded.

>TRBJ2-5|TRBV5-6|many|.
TGTGCCAGCAGCTTGGCCAGGGCATCACGGTCGGGTGGAGAGACCCAGTACTTC
CASSLARASRSGGETQYF
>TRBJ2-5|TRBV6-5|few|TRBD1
TGTGCCAGCAGTTACCGGGACAGGCAGACCCAGTACTTC
CASSYRDRQTQYF
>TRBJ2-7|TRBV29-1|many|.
TGCAGCGTTGAAGGGTCAGACAATTCCCGGGACTACGAGCAGTACTTC
CSVEGSDNSRDYEQYF
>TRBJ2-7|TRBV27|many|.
TGTGCCAGCAGTTTATCGGCAGGGGAAACCTACGAGCAGTACTTC
CASSLSAGETYEQYF
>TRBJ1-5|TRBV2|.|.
TGTGCCAGCAGTGAAAGGCAGGCCGCCGATCAGCCCCAGCATTTT
CASSERQAADQPQHF
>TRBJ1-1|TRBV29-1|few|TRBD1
TGCAGCGCTGGGACAGGGACGATGAACACTGAAGCTTTCTTT
CSAGTGTMNTEAFF
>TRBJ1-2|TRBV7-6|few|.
TGTGCCAGCAGCTTAAGCCAAGCACCTAACTATGGCTACACCTTC
CASSLSQAPNYGYTF
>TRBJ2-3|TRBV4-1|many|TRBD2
TGCGCCAGCAGCCAAGAGGGCGGGGGGTTCACAGATACGCAGTATTTT
CASSQEGGGFTDTQYF
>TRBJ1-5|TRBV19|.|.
TGTGCCAGTAGTGGAGGGCCACAGCCCCAGCATTTT
CASSGGPQPQHF
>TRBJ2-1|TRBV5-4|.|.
TGTGCCAGCAGCCCCAGGCAGGGTTGGGAGCAGTTCTTC
CASSPRQGWEQFF
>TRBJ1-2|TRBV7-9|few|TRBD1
TGTGCCAGCAGCTTGTCTATGACAGGGAACTATGGCTACACCTTC
CASSLSMTGNYGYTF
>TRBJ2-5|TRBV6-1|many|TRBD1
TGTGCCAGCAGTGAGGACAGGGACCAAGAGACCCAGTACTTC
CASSEDRDQETQYF
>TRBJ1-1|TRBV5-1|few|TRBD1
TGCGCCAGCAGCTTGGTGGGACAGGGGGCCGAGGCTGAAGCTTTCTTT
CASSLVGQGAEAEAFF
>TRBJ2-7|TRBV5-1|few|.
TGCGCCAGTTCTCCCGGACGGATAACAACCTACGAGCAGTACTTC
CASSPGRITTYEQYF
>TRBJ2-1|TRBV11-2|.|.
TGTGCCAGCAGCTCGGCGCCAGGCAATGAGCAGTTCTTC
CASSSAPGNEQFF
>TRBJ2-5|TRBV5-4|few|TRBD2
TGTGCCAGCAGCTTTTACGGGGGGGCCTTGGAGACCCAGTACTTC
CASSFYGGALETQYF
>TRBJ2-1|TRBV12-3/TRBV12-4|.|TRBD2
TGTGCCAGCAGCGTAGCGGGGGACAATGAGCAGTTCTTC
CASSVAGDNEQFF
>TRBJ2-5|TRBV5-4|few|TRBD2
TGTGCCAGCAGGGATTTGCGGGGGGAGACCCAGTACTTC
CASRDLRGETQYF
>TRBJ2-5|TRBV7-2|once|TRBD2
TGTGCCAGCAGCTTAGGGGGGACTAGTGACCATCAAGAGACCCAGTACTTC
CASSLGGTSDHQETQYF